This TCR beta chain was captured in a study of T cell responses to AZD1222 COVID-19 vaccine (dated by TCRdb to the early 2020s). Context from the whole study: AZD1222 recipients given second doses at about 4 weeks or at about 12 weeks were pooled, since spike-specific TCR depth and breadth were not found to differ between the two schedules. A total of just over 230 trial participants underwent TCR sequencing, of whom 207 received two doses of AZD1222 and around 26 received two doses of the MenACWY control vaccine. Enrollment into the trials was organized by age into subgroups of 18-55, 56-69 and 70-plus years, and those subgroups contained roughly 150, 30 and 60 TCR-sequenced participants, respectively. Results the study describes overall, beyond this receptor: Participants were mostly white British and included more females than males, and it was suggested by the authors that clonal diversity may have been underestimated. Conclusions about previously exposed vaccinees were limited because only six AZD1222 recipients were SARS-CoV-2 seropositive at baseline. A significant rise in spike-specific TCR breadth and depth was observed after two AZD1222 doses relative to day 0 and relative to MenACWY recipients. Reportedly, almost half of the unique spike-specific TCRs recognized epitopes lying outside the regions that are mutated in the B.1.351 and B.1.1.7 variants. The vaccine-associated CD4 TCRs covered the entire spike protein, and the dominant responses fell in regions 160-218 and 743-854. The 56-69-year group was small, and its depth increase did not reach significance, likely because of low power. Because no day 14 peak-response samples were available, the repertoires could be characterized only after the peak T cell response.

As to this clone: Its antigen is still unknown. No base-level quality is on record; no much larger clone is a single base apart.

The intended sense of this specimen's time point label: baseline before first vaccination. Vaccinee samples were obtained from the UK trials COV001 and COV002, which included a single-blind randomized controlled phase 2/3 trial of AZD1222 (ChAdOx1 nCoV-19) in healthy adults. For TCRbeta chain sequencing, PBMC samples were collected from trial participants at day 0 and at day 28 after the second dose. The CDR3 regions of human TCRbeta chains were subjected to immunosequencing. In the authors' own workflow: TCRs in the repertoires were compared against a reference library of SARS-CoV-2-specific TCRs that had been generated with the MIRA antigen-specificity platform. Breadth meant the fraction of unique TCRs that were SARS-CoV-2-associated, whereas depth meant the fraction of total T cells that were SARS-CoV-2-associated. Using the MIRA data, every spike-specific TCR was mapped to the spike region that the TCR reacted to and assigned to either a CD4 or a CD8 class. Log10-transformed breadth and depth values were compared by one-way ANOVA with Sidak's multiple comparisons tests. Here the immuneACCESS table is served through TCRdb, limited to in-frame sequences with V and J called. Missing clones are a known gap in these copies; in checked studies unresolved V genes cover under half, and the rest lacks a known reason. V and J calls and clone size come straight from that table; D and trimming were deduced from the DNA. The sample table holds tens of thousands of clones, of which under 95% were seen once. Around 2.8% of the sample is taken by the ten largest.

After removal of 0 bases from V and 9 bases from J, the junction retains 18 bases not matched to a gene. CDR1 and CDR2, per the germline V gene, are LGHNA and YNFKEQ. Including cysteine and phenylalanine, the CDR3 has 18 amino acids. The entry retains the CDR3 DNA only, 54 bases that are in frame from base 1. The chain employs TRBV4-2 and TRBJ2-5; 8 of the junction bases match TRBD1. The TCR comes from an adult in good health. The sequences come from peripheral blood, collected on day 0 of AZD1222 vaccination. The CDR3 region has the sequence CASSQDLVDRVGVGAQYF. In nucleotides, the sequence is TGTGCCAGCAGCCAAGACCTAGTGGACAGGGTTGGGGTTGGGGCCCAGTACTTC.